This TCR beta chain was recorded in a study of T cell changes during pregnancy in multiple sclerosis. The CDR3 is made up of 14 amino acids. The V gene lost 3 bases and the J gene lost 3 bases, with 12 bases spanning the gap. Assay: immunoSEQ multiplex PCR; the TCRdb copy retains only in-frame clones and omits some. This table has over 25,000 clones, about 92% appearing once. The TCR was taken from a female donor with multiple sclerosis, enrolled in a pregnancy study. The V and J genes are TRBV5-7 and TRBJ1-1, with D unresolved. TRBV5-7 qualifies as an ORF whose function is uncertain. The sequencing used CD4+ T cells from peripheral blood mononuclear cells, collected in the second trimester of pregnancy. CDR3: CASSSETPHTEAFF. DNA of the CDR3: TGTGCCAGCAGCTCAGAAACACCTCACACTGAAGCTTTCTTT.